This T cell receptor beta chain is drawn from a study of blood T cells in healthy people across ages. Study conclusions and caveats: The unknown donor CMV status may have confounded expanded clonotype changes.

PCR was performed a second time for roughly 7 to 12 cycles using a sample-barcoded 5' primer and a J-beta primer mix. TCRdb reprocessed the 5' RACE reads via MiXCR and lists one record per CDR3 protein. The data show roughly 1,000,000 distinct CDR3 sequences, with under 30% seen just once and approximately 0.79% held by the top ten. In regard to this clonotype: What it recognizes is unknown.

CDR1 is SGHTA and CDR2 is FQGNSA in the germline V gene. The V end lost 1 base, the J end lost 0 bases, and 9 bases lay between the germline ends. This CDR3 is 15 amino acids long. This sample also appeared in a second study, on T cells of mothers and their children.

The receptor was isolated from a girl aged 2 to 10 in good health. This chain connects TRBV7-2 to TRBJ1-1; D not certain. The specimen sequenced was blood. The CDR3 sequence is CASSLEGAMNTEAFF. In nucleotides, the CDR3 is TGTGCCAGCAGCTTAGAGGGCGCCATGAACACTGAAGCTTTCTTT.